This T cell receptor (beta chain) was profiled in a study of tissue T cells after allogeneic stem cell transplantation. Whole-study findings and limits: Only a limited share of tissue TCRs appeared in blood or spleen.

The method was immunoSEQ multiplex PCR; TCRdb's version includes in-frame clones alone and lacks a portion of them. The sample holds about 7,200 clones; around 50% are singletons and the top ten take more than 6%. Time point in this sample: mouse harvest day 7 after allogeneic transplant. The graft held 10^6 splenic CD5+ T cells and 10^7 T-cell-depleted bone marrow cells. Mice had MHC-mismatched B6 into BALB/c GVHD, sampled day 7 or 14. Concerning this clone itself: Its antigen is as yet unknown. Gene names denote mouse genes.

The source material was lymph node tissue. This TCR derives from a female BALB/c mouse given C57BL/6 T cells with graft-versus-host disease after an allogeneic hematopoietic cell transplant.

The part of the CDR3 DNA that was read is TGTGCCAGCAGTCTGTCGGGACTGGCAAACACCGGGCAGCTCTAC. Translated: CASSLSGLANTGQLY. The entire CDR3 protein is CASSLSGLANTGQLYF. The chain links TRBV26 to TRBJ2-2; 8 bases fit TRBD2. The read ends 1 residue shy of where the CDR3 ends; the end is completed using the germline J gene. V gave up 0 bases and J gave up 0 bases; unmatched junction bases: 0. The CDR3 runs to 16 residues. Germline assignment: CDR1 KGHPV and CDR2 FQNQEV (reference sequence).